This TCR beta chain was sequenced during a study of blood T cell repertoires in COVID-19 (dated by TCRdb to the early 2020s). About the full investigation: The collaborator samples originated in the United States, Italy and Spain and spanned the acute and convalescent phases of COVID-19. The repertoires were made available in a free public database intended to serve as a resource for research on the immune response to SARS-CoV-2. The samples were drawn from two sources: the first 160 participants of the ongoing ImmuneRACE study, and over 950 subjects contributed by 6 global collaborators. Subjects who had been exposed to COVID-19, were actively infected with it, or had recovered from it provided the deeply sampled blood TCRbeta repertoires that made up the dataset. Nearly every sample came with metadata listing a de-identified subject ID, COVID-19 status, age in years and sex. Where available, HLA class I and class II types were taken from metadata supplied by the sample provider and were not determined by assay-based typing. The material from the prospective study consisted of cDNA or gDNA derived from T cells, B-cell-depleted T cells, or PBMCs. The study at large found these results: Clinical and demographic metadata were provided uncurated, with the amount varying by source and participant.

TCRbeta CDR3 regions were amplified from genomic DNA using the immunoSEQ Assay, a bias-controlled multiplex PCR. In the original analysis: The number of nucleated cells in each sample was estimated by amplification of reference gene primers within the assay. To quantify the absolute abundance of each unique TCRbeta CDR3 rearrangement, sequence reads were collapsed and filtered. For each sample, productive Simpson clonality was calculated as the square root of Simpson's diversity index over productive rearrangements. TCRdb stores this immuneACCESS table with in-frame sequences only. Part of the clones is absent; in the studies checked, under half of the shortfall reflects unresolved V genes, and no reason is known for the rest. D and trimming come from the DNA, and the V and J calls and clone size come from that table. In all, the sample holds around 13,000 clones, and about four fifths of those were seen once. The ten biggest clones cover approximately 24% of the sample.

The collaborating institutions used their own protocols to collect whole blood in K2EDTA tubes. For TCRbeta analysis, collaborators shipped samples in one of three forms: frozen whole blood, isolated PBMCs, or DNA extracted from either of those sample types. Note on this clone: Its target antigen remains unknown. Per-nucleotide qualities are absent, and no much larger clonotype sits a single base away.

The sequenced sample consisted of peripheral blood. This sequence originates from an older woman with acute or convalescent COVID-19.

The DNA sequence follows: TGTGCCAGCAGCAGAGGGCCAGGGGAGAATCAGCCCCAGCATTTT. The translation is CASSRGPGENQPQHF. The rearranged chain carries TRBV7-2 and TRBJ1-5; TRBD1 is a weak D gene call, 6 bases matching. The CDR3 goes from the cysteine to the phenylalanine over 15 residues. Only the CDR3 DNA is retained, 45 bases long and in frame from the first base. CDR1 and CDR2, looked up from the germline V gene, are SGHTA and FQGNSA. V is pared back by 5 bases and J by 4 bases, with 15 bases lying between the germline termini.